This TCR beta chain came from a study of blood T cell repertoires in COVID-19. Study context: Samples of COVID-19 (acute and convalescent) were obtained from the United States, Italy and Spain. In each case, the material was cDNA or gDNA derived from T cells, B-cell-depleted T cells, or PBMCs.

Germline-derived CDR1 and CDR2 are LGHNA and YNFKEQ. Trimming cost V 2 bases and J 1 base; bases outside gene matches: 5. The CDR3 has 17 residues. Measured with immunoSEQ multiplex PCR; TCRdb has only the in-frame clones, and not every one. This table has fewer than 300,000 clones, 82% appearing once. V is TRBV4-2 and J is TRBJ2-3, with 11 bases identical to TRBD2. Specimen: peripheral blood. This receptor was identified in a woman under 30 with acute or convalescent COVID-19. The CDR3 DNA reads TGTGCCAGCAGCCAAAGCCCACTAGCGGGAGGCACAGATACGCAGTATTTT. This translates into CASSQSPLAGGTDTQYF.